The 9 T cell receptor beta chains in this list originate from one sample, sequenced in a study of T cell repertoires in cytomegalovirus infection. TCRdb redid the calling of the reads with MiXCR, one entry per CDR3 protein. Among about 830,000 distinct CDR3 sequences listed, 32% were seen once. No cognate antigen is known for these TCRs. This material consisted of cultured CD8+ T cells from PBMCs, taken from culture after CMV antigen stimulation. The receptors come from a human donor in good health (CMV status not recorded). Some clones in this sample may be carry-over from other donors' samples.

The rearrangement joins TRBV6-2 or TRBV6-3 to TRBJ2-1; 7 nucleotides align to TRBD2. CDR1 is MNHEY, CDR2 SVGEGT, per germline. The CDR3 spans 13 residues. Trimming at V came to 7 bases and at J to 9 bases, leaving 9 bases not matched to a gene. The CDR3 DNA follows: TGTGCCAGCACCCCTGATTGGGGGGGTGAGCAGTTCTTC. Translation gives CASTPDWGGEQFF.

The CDR3 coding sequence is TGTGCCAGCAGTTGGACAATCGCCGGGACGGGGACCACAGATACGCAGTATTTT. Its translation is CASSWTIAGTGTTDTQYF. The chain employs TRBV6-5 and TRBJ2-3; the D gene could be TRBD1 or TRBD2 (5 bases each). CDR1 MNHEY and CDR2 SVGAGI come from the germline V gene. This CDR3 has 18 amino acids. Trimming cost V 4 bases and J 2 bases, with 22 bases left between them.

With regard to this clonotype: One base away lies a much larger clone, so this may be a sequencing read error. This CDR3 fails to terminate in the conserved phenylalanine or tryptophan, so it likely reflects a read error. J is TRBJ2-1 and V is TRBV7-6; tentative D call: TRBD1 (6 bases). Germline CDR1 and CDR2: SGHVS and FNYEAQ. The V end lost 2 bases, the J end lost 4 bases, and 15 bases lay between the germline ends. This CDR3 has 16 residues. The CDR3 region has the DNA TGTGCCAGCAGCTTACTGGAGACAGGAGTTTACAATGAGCAGTTCTCC. This translates into CASSLLETGVYNEQFS.

This clonotype is a singleton in its sample. J is TRBJ1-1 and V is TRBV27, with D hard to call. The V end lost 4 bases, the J end lost 4 bases, and 16 bases lay between the germline ends. CDR1 is MNHEY and CDR2 is SMNVEV in the germline V gene (reference sequence). The CDR3 is 15 residues long. The CDR3 sequence is CASSSRKPMSTEAFF. In nucleotides, the CDR3 is TGTGCCAGCAGTTCGAGGAAACCGATGAGCACTGAAGCTTTCTTT.

The V gene is TRBV5-5, the J gene TRBJ1-1; D is unclear. The CDR3 loop spans 12 amino acids. V lost 9 bases, J lost 1 base, and 10 bases lay in between. The germline CDR1 and CDR2 sequences are SGHKS and YYEKEE (reference sequence). CDR3 sequence: CANNKGNTEAFF. The DNA for the CDR3 is TGTGCCAACAATAAGGGGAACACTGAAGCTTTCTTT.

The chain has TRBV3-1 and TRBJ1-1, with unresolved D. CDR3 size: 15 residues. The germline gives CDR1 LGHDT, CDR2 YNNKEL (reference sequence). Trimming cost V 0 bases and J 1 base, with 9 bases left between them. CDR3 amino acids: CASSQDETPNTEAFF. The CDR3, as DNA: TGTGCCAGCAGCCAAGATGAGACACCGAACACTGAAGCTTTCTTT.

Here the CDR3 reads CASSLGVWGGSQPQHF. CDR3 DNA sequence: TGTGCCAGCAGCTTAGGTGTTTGGGGGGGCAGTCAGCCCCAGCATTTT. The chain recombines TRBV7-6 with TRBJ1-5; perhaps TRBD1 as D (6 bases). The V end was cut by 1 base, the J end by 6 bases, with 16 bases between. Germline V CDR1 and CDR2: SGHVS, FNYEAQ. The CDR3 totals 16 residues.

This clonotype was observed a few times. The V gene is TRBV5-6, the J gene TRBJ1-3, with D hard to call. The ends were cut back, 3 bases at V and 0 bases at J, with 10 bases in the middle. The CDR3 totals 15 residues. The germline V gene has CDR1 SGHDT and CDR2 YYEEEE. Written as DNA, the CDR3 is TGTGCCAGCAGCTCCGGGATACCCTCTGGAAACACCATATATTTT. Protein: CASSSGIPSGNTIYF.

The CDR3 is CASSYSTLGRGGYGETQYF. The CDR3 nucleotides read TGTGCCAGCAGTTACTCGACCCTGGGCCGAGGGGGATACGGAGAGACCCAGTACTTC. The chain employs TRBV6-2 or TRBV6-3 and TRBJ2-5; D possibly corresponds to TRBD1 (6 bases). Germline CDR1 MNHEY, CDR2 SVGEGT. The CDR3 covers 19 residues. V lost 0 bases and J 4 bases, leaving 24 bases between the germline ends.